The 19 T cell receptor beta chains reported below all come from one sample, sequenced in a study of T cells after yellow fever vaccination. TCRdb re-analysed the 5' RACE reads in MiXCR, keeping a single row per CDR3 protein. The table records some 290,000 distinct CDR3 sequences, approximately 12% of them present only once. The sample here was CD4+ T cells sorted from PBMCs, taken 45 days after the yellow fever booster vaccination. Receptors were obtained from a man between 18 and 29 years old who received the YFV17D yellow fever vaccine.

The V gene is TRBV6-1, the J gene TRBJ2-7; 8 bases are shared with TRBD1. Germline V gives CDR1 MNHNS, CDR2 SASEGT. The junction had 15 bases not matched to a gene; V was cut back by 5 bases and J by 12 bases. This CDR3 is built from 14 residues. In nucleotides, the CDR3 is TGTGCCAGCAGTCCCTCCCCCTGGACAGGGATCGTGTACTTC. Encoded protein: CASSPSPWTGIVYF.

Ten or more counts support this clonotype. The chain employs TRBV6-2 or TRBV6-3 and TRBJ2-7; 9 bases match TRBD1. J was trimmed by 5 bases and V by 5 bases; bases with no gene match: 16. Germline V lookup: CDR1 MNHEY, CDR2 SVGEGT. The CDR3 extends over 17 amino acids. The CDR3 loop reads CASSRIPGQGYKDEQYF. The CDR3 region has the DNA TGTGCCAGCAGTCGAATTCCGGGACAGGGTTATAAGGACGAGCAGTACTTC.

The chain uses TRBV6-6 and TRBJ2-7; 7 bases are shared with TRBD1. Losses at the gene ends were 1 base for V and 3 bases for J; bases not matched to a gene: 3. The CDR3 covers 14 residues. Germline values: CDR1 MNHNY, CDR2 SVGAGI (reference sequence). The CDR3 loop is CASSYYQGDYEQYF. CDR3 coding DNA: TGTGCCAGCAGTTACTATCAGGGGGACTACGAGCAGTACTTC.

The chain couples TRBV2 to TRBJ2-3; 7 bases agree with TRBD1. The CDR3 loop spans 17 amino acids. The germline V gene has CDR1 SNHLY and CDR2 FYNNEI. With V trimmed by 0 bases and J by 1 base, 7 bases remained unmatched. The CDR3 loop reads CASSEALRGQGTDTQYF. The CDR3 DNA is TGTGCCAGCAGTGAAGCGCTGAGAGGACAGGGCACAGATACGCAGTATTTT.

This chain uses TRBV10-3 with TRBJ2-5; D gene uncertain. CDR3 size: 14 residues. Germline CDR1 is ENHRY and CDR2 is SYGVKD. V lost 10 bases, J lost 0 bases, and 15 bases lay in between. Here the CDR3 reads CATKLAEHQETQYF. As DNA, the CDR3 is TGTGCCACAAAGCTCGCAGAGCACCAAGAGACCCAGTACTTC.

V gene TRBV6-1 combines with J gene TRBJ1-6; 7 nucleotides line up with TRBD1. V shed 5 bases and J 7 bases; nucleotides not matched to a gene: 8. Looked up from germline, CDR1 is MNHNS and CDR2 is SASEGT. The CDR3 sequence is 15 residues long. CDR3 DNA sequence: TGTGCCAGCAGTCTGACAGGGTTCACGAATTCACCCCTCCACTTT. It codes for CASSLTGFTNSPLHF.

V gene TRBV5-6 combines with J gene TRBJ2-7; 7 bases map to TRBD2. This CDR3 has 14 residues. V lost 4 bases to trimming and J lost 2 bases; unmatched junction nucleotides: 6. The V gene's germline CDR1 is SGHDT and CDR2 YYEEEE. The CDR3 DNA is TGTGCCAGCAGCCGAGGGGAGGGGACCTACGAGCAGTACTTC. Encoded protein: CASSRGEGTYEQYF.

This clonotype was seen more than once but under ten times. The genes are TRBV7-6 and TRBJ2-2; D is perhaps TRBD2 (6 bases). Looked up from germline, CDR1 is SGHVS and CDR2 is FNYEAQ. CDR3 length: 15 residues. The V end was cut by 5 bases, the J end by 2 bases, with 12 bases between. CDR3 protein: CASSQSDYNTGELFF. The CDR3, as DNA: TGTGCCAGCAGCCAATCGGACTACAACACCGGGGAGCTGTTTTTT.

This chain links TRBV4-2 with TRBJ1-2, with D hard to call. Per germline, CDR1 LGHNA and CDR2 YNFKEQ. The CDR3 sequence is 14 residues long. V shed 0 bases and J shed 1 base, with 6 bases lying between them. In nucleotides, the CDR3 is TGTGCCAGCAGCCAAGAAACAAGTAACTATGGCTACACCTTC. Its protein is CASSQETSNYGYTF.

The chain employs TRBV25-1 and TRBJ2-1; tentative D call: TRBD2 (7 bases). Germline CDR1 and CDR2: MGHDK and SYGVNS. Between the trimmed V and J ends, which lost 1 base and 10 bases, there was a span of 17 bases. This CDR3 has 15 residues. Here the CDR3 reads CASSESGGGREEQFF. DNA of the CDR3: TGTGCCAGCAGTGAATCAGGCGGGGGCAGGGAGGAGCAGTTCTTC.

This clonotype was picked up a small number of times. The chain has TRBV7-2 and TRBJ1-4; 8 bases map to TRBD1. The germline V gene encodes CDR1 SGHTA and CDR2 FQGNSA. The V segment lost 2 bases and the J segment 7 bases; nucleotides outside the gene matches: 6. This CDR3 spans 15 amino acids. CDR3: CASSLWGQASEKLFF. In DNA, the CDR3 is TGTGCCAGCAGCTTATGGGGACAGGCTTCTGAAAAACTGTTTTTT.

V and J are TRBV7-9 and TRBJ1-1, with D possibly TRBD1 on 5 matching bases. The V end lost 5 bases, the J end lost 6 bases, and 16 bases lay between the germline ends. Germline CDR1 SEHNR, CDR2 FQNEAQ (reference sequence). The CDR3 has 14 residues. The CDR3 DNA reads as TGTGCCAGCAGCGTCGGGACCGCGGGCGCTGAAGCTTTCTTT. Amino acids: CASSVGTAGAEAFF.

The table lists this clonotype with a few counts. The gene calls are TRBV4-3 and TRBJ2-7, with D maybe TRBD1 (6 bases). The V end was cut by 1 base, the J end by 0 bases, with 13 bases between. The CDR3 is 16 residues long. Per germline, CDR1 LGHNA and CDR2 YSLEER. The CDR3 coding sequence is TGCGCCAGCAGCCAAGGGCCGCAGGGGAGCTCCTACGAGCAGTACTTC. Translation gives CASSQGPQGSSYEQYF.

The table lists this clonotype with a few counts. The chain employs TRBV7-2 and TRBJ1-1; no clear D. Trimming cost V 1 base and J 1 base, with 10 bases left between them. Germline values: CDR1 SGHTA, CDR2 FQGNSA. The CDR3 is 15 residues long. CDR3 sequence: CASSLEPGRNTEAFF. CDR3 DNA: TGTGCCAGCAGCTTAGAGCCCGGCCGGAACACTGAAGCTTTCTTT. Filled out from reference TRBV7-2 and TRBJ1-1, the complete variable domain reads GAGVSQSPSNKVTEKGKDVELRCDPISGHTALYWYRQSLGQGLEFLIYFQGNSAPDKSGLPSDRFSAERTGGSVSTLTIQRTQQEDSAVYLCASSLEPGRNTEAFFGQGTRLTVV.

The sample holds a few counts of this clonotype. This chain links TRBV6-2 or TRBV6-3 with TRBJ2-5, with D uncertain. Germline CDR1 MNHEY, CDR2 SVGEGT. The CDR3 loop spans 12 amino acids. V lost 3 bases to trimming and J lost 5 bases, with 7 bases between them. CDR3 sequence reads: CASSYRGETQYF. The CDR3 nucleotides are TGTGCCAGCAGTTATCGTGGGGAGACCCAGTACTTC.

The chain recombines TRBV30 with TRBJ1-5; D perhaps matches TRBD1 (5 bases). The CDR3 length is 13 residues. The ends were cut back, 0 bases at V and 6 bases at J, with 9 bases in the middle. Germline CDR1 is GTSNPN and CDR2 is SVGIG (reference sequence). CDR3 residues: CAWSVGAPQPQHF. The CDR3 nucleotides read TGTGCCTGGAGTGTTGGGGCTCCTCAGCCCCAGCATTTT.

The gene calls are TRBV4-1 and TRBJ2-5; TRBD1 matches at 8 bases. The CDR3 covers 15 residues. V trimming: 3 bases; J trimming: 5 bases; junction bases outside the gene matches: 8. Germline V gene lookup returns CDR1 MGHRA and CDR2 YSYEKL. CDR3 coding DNA: TGCGCCAGCAGCCAGGCAGGGGGCGACGGGGAGACCCAGTACTTC. Its translation is CASSQAGGDGETQYF.

This clonotype has only a few counts. The V and J genes are TRBV24-1 and TRBJ2-2; D perhaps matches TRBD1 (5 bases). Deletions cut 5 bases from V and 1 base from J, with 10 bases between. CDR3 length: 15 residues. Per the germline V gene, CDR1 is KGHDR and CDR2 is SFDVKD. CDR3 residues: CATSGQTVNTGELFF. In DNA, the CDR3 is TGTGCCACCAGTGGACAGACAGTGAACACCGGGGAGCTGTTTTTT.

This clonotype was seen repeatedly, ten times or more. This chain joins TRBV4-3 and TRBJ2-3; TRBD2 is a possible D gene (5 bases). Trimming pared 0 bases from V and 9 bases from J, leaving 10 bases between. Germline V CDR1 and CDR2: LGHNA, YSLEER. The CDR3 totals 13 residues. CDR3 nucleotide sequence: TGCGCCAGCAGCCAAGAGTATAGCGTAACGCAGTATTTT. Translating gives CASSQEYSVTQYF.